The present entry profiles one T cell receptor beta chain with its context. Its antigen is unidentified. The sample comes from a study of shared clonotypes between healthy human individuals. Study information: The donor group consisted of two women and three men, aged 18 to 49.

Sequencing used immunoSEQ multiplex PCR; TCRdb keeps in-frame clones, though not all of them. This table holds about a million clones, about 80% found once. The CDR3 is 15 residues long. Trimming removed 4 bases from V and 0 bases from J, with 12 bases in between. Germline CDR1 SGDLS, CDR2 YYNGEE. The study, taken as a whole, reports: The represented genetic and exposure-history diversity was limited by the small number of donors. Naive subsets typically showed greater estimated richness than memory subsets. Sorted-subset sequencing was shown by rarefaction to be incomplete despite large depth.

The chain employs TRBV9 and TRBJ2-3; D perhaps matches TRBD2 (5 bases). The sequencing input was memory CD4+ T cells sorted from blood. Regarding subset: CD45RA-negative fraction. The clonotype originates from a man younger than 30 in good health. The CDR3 DNA follows: TGTGCCAGCAGCTCAGAGGGCTTTAGCACAGATACGCAGTATTTT. It specifies CASSSEGFSTDTQYF.